One and the same sample provided the 31 T cell receptor beta chains below, sequenced in a study of T and B cells in COVID-19 patients. BIOMED2 TRB-A/B primer pools were used in multiplex TRB PCR. Each CDR3 protein gets one entry after TCRdb re-called the multiplex PCR reads with MiXCR. The data show about 5,300 distinct CDR3 sequences, 21% seen once. Each TRB amplification used 250-500 ng of genomic DNA from blood. Sequencing used blood. The receptors were gathered from a human donor with active COVID-19.

This clonotype is medium-sized (0.01 to 0.1%) by share. The J gene is TRBJ2-7, the V gene TRBV5-6, with 7 bases identical to TRBD1. The CDR3 sequence is 15 residues long. The V and J ends lost 3 bases and 4 bases, in that order; junction bases with no gene match: 10. CDR1 is SGHDT, CDR2 YYEEEE, per germline. The CDR3 nucleotides read TGTGCCAGCAGCTCGACAGGGCATTCCGGTTACGAGCAGTACTTC. It specifies CASSSTGHSGYEQYF.

About this clonotype: Just one base apart from a much larger clone, this may be a read error. The CDR3 carries no conserved terminal phenylalanine or tryptophan, so it likely arises from a read error. This CDR3 is CASSFQGVENIQYI. The CDR3 region has the DNA TGTGCCAGCAGCTTTCAGGGGGTTGAAAACATTCAGTACATC. The rearrangement links TRBV13 to TRBJ2-4; TRBD1 aligns across 7 bases. The V segment lost 3 bases and the J segment 5 bases; nucleotides outside the gene matches: 4. The CDR3 is 14 residues long. The germline gives CDR1 PRHDT, CDR2 FYEKMQ (reference sequence).

This chain uses TRBV20-1 with TRBJ1-2; no clear D. Germline V gene lookup returns CDR1 DFQATT and CDR2 SNEGSKA (reference sequence). V lost 3 bases and J lost 4, with 12 bases in between. The CDR3 is made up of 13 amino acids. The CDR3, as DNA: TGCAGTGCTAGTGGAACCACCTCCTATGGCTACACCTTC. This sequence encodes CSASGTTSYGYTF.

In this sample, this clonotype is medium-sized. V gene TRBV6-5 combines with J gene TRBJ1-2, with D uncertain. Germline V lookup: CDR1 MNHEY, CDR2 SVGAGI. The CDR3 is 14 residues long. The V end was cut by 2 bases, the J end by 6 bases, with 13 bases between. In DNA form, the CDR3 reads TGTGCCAGCAGTTACGGCTGGGGAGGAGATGGCTACACCTTC. Protein sequence: CASSYGWGGDGYTF.

By proportion, this clonotype is medium-sized. V usage is TRBV6-2 or TRBV6-3 and J usage is TRBJ2-1; D call uncertain. Germline CDR1 reads MNHEY; CDR2 reads SVGEGT. The CDR3 loop spans 14 amino acids. Trimming stripped 6 bases from V and 2 bases from J, with 11 bases between. CDR3 nucleotides: TGTGCCAGCAGGGGTAGGACCCCCTACAATGAGCAGTTCTTC. Its translation: CASRGRTPYNEQFF.

This clonotype came up a few times. The V and J genes are TRBV5-1 and TRBJ2-2, with 7 bases identical to TRBD1. V was pared by 5 bases and J by 5 bases, with 12 bases of the junction left unmatched. From germline, CDR1 is SGHRS and CDR2 YFSETQ. This CDR3 has 16 amino acids. The CDR3 DNA reads as TGCGCCAGCAGTTTAAAGCCACAGGGGTTAACCGGGGAGCTGTTTTTT. It is translated as CASSLKPQGLTGELFF.

This clonotype was recorded many times. The rearrangement joins TRBV11-2 to TRBJ2-7, with no clear D. Germline lookup yields CDR1 SGHAT and CDR2 FQNNGV. The CDR3 has 13 amino acids. The V end was cut by 1 base, the J end by 3 bases, with 7 bases between. DNA for the CDR3: TGTGCCAGCAGCTTAGGTGGAAGCTACGAGCAGTACTTC. Translating gives CASSLGGSYEQYF.

This clonotype is medium-sized by share. The chain joins TRBV18 to TRBJ2-3; maybe TRBD1 (5 bases). The CDR3 is 14 amino acids. V was cut by 4 bases and J by 0 bases, with 8 bases left in between. In germline, CDR1 is KGHSH, CDR2 LQKENI. The CDR3 region has the DNA TGTGCCAGCTCACAGGGGCTCAGCACAGATACGCAGTATTTT. The encoded protein is CASSQGLSTDTQYF.

This clonotype was counted between two and nine times. V gene TRBV7-3 combines with J gene TRBJ2-7, with 7 bases identical to TRBD1. The V and J ends lost 5 bases and 6 bases, in that order; junction bases with no gene match: 10. Germline V lookup: CDR1 SGHTA, CDR2 FQGTGA. The CDR3 length is 14 residues. The CDR3 spells CASSPRQGLGEQYF. In DNA, the CDR3 is TGTGCCAGCAGCCCCCGACAGGGCTTGGGCGAGCAGTACTTC.

The V call is TRBV7-9, the J call TRBJ1-2; D is uncertain. CDR3 size: 12 residues. The ends were cut back, 4 bases at V and 0 bases at J, with 3 bases in the middle. Germline V lookup: CDR1 SEHNR, CDR2 FQNEAQ (reference sequence). CDR3 nucleotide sequence: TGTGCCAGCAGCTCCACTAACTATGGCTACACCTTC. Translation gives CASSSTNYGYTF.

This clonotype counts as medium-sized. V is TRBV19 and J is TRBJ2-7; 9 bases line up with TRBD2. The CDR3 consists of 13 residues. The ends lost 7 bases at V and 7 bases at J; junction bases unmatched: 8. Germline-derived CDR1 and CDR2 are LNHDA and SQIVND (reference sequence). The CDR3 loop reads CASKSGRFGEQYF. In DNA form, the CDR3 reads TGTGCCAGTAAGAGCGGGAGGTTCGGGGAGCAGTACTTC.

This clonotype is termed medium-sized. The V gene is TRBV19, the J gene TRBJ2-2; 7 bases align to TRBD1. With V trimmed by 5 bases and J by 4 bases, 4 bases remained unmatched. Germline loops: CDR1 LNHDA, CDR2 SQIVND (reference sequence). The CDR3 length is 14 residues. Here the CDR3 DNA reads TGTGCCAGTAGTTCTCAGGGGGTCACCGGGGAGCTGTTTTTT. This codes for CASSSQGVTGELFF. Looking up the rest from reference TRBV19 and TRBJ2-2 gives the full variable domain: DGGITQSPKYLFRKEGQNVTLSCEQNLNHDAMYWYRQDPGQGLRLIYYSQIVNDFQKGDIAEGYSVSREKKESFPLTVTSAQKNPTAFYLCASSSQGVTGELFFGEGSRLTVL.

This clonotype came up a few times. This rearrangement joins TRBV5-6 to TRBJ2-7, with TRBD1 as a possible D gene (6 bases). Germline-derived CDR1 and CDR2 are SGHDT and YYEEEE. Deletions cut 4 bases from V and 5 bases from J, with 22 bases between. CDR3 length equals 16 residues. CDR3 nucleotide sequence: TGTGCCAGCAGCCTACGCCTCCTTACAGGGACCCACGAGCAGTACTTC. This encodes CASSLRLLTGTHEQYF.

The chain joins TRBV14 to TRBJ1-3; D gene unclear. Looked up from germline, CDR1 is SGHDN and CDR2 is FVKESK. The CDR3 sequence is 16 residues long. V was trimmed by 4 bases and J by 0 bases, leaving 13 bases between them. CDR3 residues: CASSLKLGHSGNTIYF. DNA of the CDR3: TGTGCCAGCAGCCTGAAATTAGGTCACTCTGGAAACACCATATATTTT.

J is TRBJ2-7 and V is TRBV5-4; 10 bases align to TRBD1. V was clipped by 0 bases and J by 4 bases; unmatched bases: 4. Germline CDR1 and CDR2: SGHNT and YYREEE (reference sequence). CDR3 length: 15 residues. For the CDR3, the DNA is TGTGCCAGCAGCTTGGATGGGGACAGGGGATACGAGCAGTACTTC. This translates into CASSLDGDRGYEQYF.

This clonotype is deemed medium-sized (0.01 to 0.1%). V gene TRBV6-5 combines with J gene TRBJ2-7, with D unresolved. Germline-derived CDR1 and CDR2 are MNHEY and SVGAGI. Trimming stripped 3 bases from V and 6 bases from J, with 9 bases between. The CDR3 has 12 residues. CDR3 in DNA: TGTGCCAGCAGTTATACGGGCCGCGAGCAGTACTTC. This gives the protein CASSYTGREQYF.

Comment on this clonotype: A much larger clone sits a single nucleotide away, making a read error possible. This CDR3 is missing its conserved last phenylalanine or tryptophan, likely due to a read error. The chain couples TRBV18 to TRBJ1-3, with D hard to call. CDR1 is KGHSH, CDR2 LQKENI, per germline. This CDR3 spans 13 amino acids. V was cut by 6 bases and J by 3 bases, with 9 bases left in between. CDR3 sequence (DNA): TGTGCCAGCTCGAAGGGAGGTGGAAACACCATATATTAT. Its protein is CASSKGGGNTIYY.

This clonotype was observed many times. The chain recombines TRBV4-3 with TRBJ2-1; D is possibly TRBD2 (5 bases). Per germline, CDR1 LGHNA and CDR2 YSLEER. V was cut by 8 bases and J by 5 bases, with 19 bases left in between. CDR3 length: 15 residues. The CDR3 region has the DNA TGCGCCAGCGGCCCTGATGGGATTAGCGACAATGAGCAGTTCTTC. Translation: CASGPDGISDNEQFF.

This clonotype was seen only a few times. J is TRBJ2-2 and V is TRBV7-2; 13 nucleotides line up with TRBD2. CDR1 is SGHTA and CDR2 is FQGNSA in the germline V gene. Trimming took 0 bases from V and 4 from J; bases not matched to a gene: 2. This CDR3 has 17 residues. The CDR3 here is CASSLATSGGLTGELFF. CDR3 coding DNA: TGTGCCAGCAGCTTAGCGACTAGCGGGGGGCTCACCGGGGAGCTGTTTTTT.

For this clonotype: A read error may be the cause here, since a much bigger clone is one base away. The rearrangement joins TRBV5-1 to TRBJ2-7, with 8 bases identical to TRBD1. The CDR3 covers 15 residues. Germline CDR1 SGHRS, CDR2 YFSETQ. The CDR3: CASSLWLDRAREQYF. The CDR3 nucleotides read TGTGCCAGCAGCTTGTGGTTGGACAGGGCGCGCGAGCAGTACTTC.

This clonotype was counted ten times or more. The genes are TRBV11-2 and TRBJ2-3; no clear D gene. This CDR3 has 15 amino acids. Trimming cost V 0 bases and J 3 bases, with 10 bases left between them. Germline assignment: CDR1 SGHAT and CDR2 FQNNGV. In DNA form, the CDR3 reads TGTGCCAGCAGCTTAGAGCGGATTCCGACAGATACGCAGTATTTT. This sequence encodes CASSLERIPTDTQYF.

J is TRBJ2-1 and V is TRBV19; TRBD2 aligns across 7 bases. Per the germline V gene, CDR1 is LNHDA and CDR2 is SQIVND (reference sequence). The CDR3 loop spans 15 amino acids. Trimming removed 5 bases from V and 6 bases from J; junction bases left unmatched: 10. The CDR3 region has the DNA TGTGCCAGTAGTTTGTGGGCGGGAGCCACCAATGAGCAGTTCTTC. It translates to CASSLWAGATNEQFF.

This clonotype is labeled medium-sized. This chain joins TRBV7-9 and TRBJ2-1, with 7 nucleotides matching TRBD2. Germline V gene lookup returns CDR1 SEHNR and CDR2 FQNEAQ (reference sequence). V dropped 1 base and J dropped 5; count of bases not matched to a gene: 5. The CDR3 covers 15 residues. This CDR3 is CASSLGRDYDNEQFF. In DNA form, the CDR3 reads TGTGCCAGCAGCTTAGGCAGGGACTATGACAATGAGCAGTTCTTC.

By proportion, this clonotype is medium-sized. This chain connects TRBV27 to TRBJ2-1, with D hard to call. The CDR3 is 12 amino acids. Germline V lookup: CDR1 MNHEY, CDR2 SMNVEV (reference sequence). Trimming pared 10 bases from V and 4 bases from J, leaving 11 bases between. DNA of the CDR3: TGTGCCACGAGATCCCTTTACAATGAGCAGTTCTTC. Its translation is CATRSLYNEQFF.

This clonotype is labeled as large (0.1 to 1%). This chain connects TRBV29-1 to TRBJ2-3; possibly TRBD2 for D (6 bases). The ends were cut back, 7 bases at V and 4 bases at J, with 12 bases in the middle. The CDR3 runs 12 residues. CDR1 is SQVTM, CDR2 ANQGSEA, per germline. The CDR3 protein is CSGDPGADTQYF. In DNA, the CDR3 is TGCAGCGGGGACCCGGGGGCAGATACGCAGTATTTT.

This clonotype was counted at least ten times. V and J are TRBV6-4 and TRBJ2-3, with TRBD1 as a possible D gene (6 bases). V was cut by 3 bases and J by 5 bases, with 9 bases left in between. The CDR3 extends over 13 amino acids. Germline V CDR1 and CDR2: MRHNA, SNTAGT. The CDR3 DNA reads as TGTGCCAGCAGTGAGACCAGGGGAGATACGCAGTATTTT. It is translated as CASSETRGDTQYF.

As concerns this clonotype: A much larger clone lies one base from this, so it may be a read error. This chain connects TRBV12-3 or TRBV12-4 to TRBJ2-1; a possible D gene is TRBD1 (5 bases). The CDR3 loop spans 12 amino acids. Written as DNA, the CDR3 is TGTGGCAGCAGTTTAGACAGACAAGAGCAGTTCTTC. Residues: CGSSLDRQEQFF.

This clonotype was detected a few times. The chain couples TRBV7-3 to TRBJ2-7; 13 bases are a match to TRBD2. The CDR3 totals 16 residues. Germline lookup yields CDR1 SGHTA and CDR2 FQGTGA. V lost 5 bases and J lost 2; bases outside the gene matches: 6. CDR3 DNA sequence: TGTGCCAGCAGCCTTTCGGGACTAGCGGGACCCTACGAGCAGTACTTC. As protein: CASSLSGLAGPYEQYF.

This clonotype was counted at least ten times. The chain links TRBV20-1 to TRBJ2-2, with 8 bases fitting TRBD2. After removal of 5 bases from V and 0 bases from J, the junction contained 2 bases not matched to a gene. The CDR3 consists of 14 residues. The germline gives CDR1 DFQATT, CDR2 SNEGSKA (reference sequence). DNA for the CDR3: TGCAGTGCTGTAGCGGGAACGAACACCGGGGAGCTGTTTTTT. This codes for CSAVAGTNTGELFF.

Within the sample, this clonotype is medium-sized. The gene calls are TRBV5-1 and TRBJ2-1; no clear D gene. The CDR3 runs to 15 residues. V dropped 2 bases and J dropped 4 bases, with 13 bases sitting between them. The germline V gene encodes CDR1 SGHRS and CDR2 YFSETQ. In nucleotides, the CDR3 is TGCGCCAGCAGCTTCCGCGTAGAAGCATACAATGAGCAGTTCTTC. Translated: CASSFRVEAYNEQFF.

The chain joins TRBV2 to TRBJ1-2; the D is unclear. Germline CDR1 SNHLY, CDR2 FYNNEI. The CDR3 consists of 16 residues. Trimming stripped 5 bases from V and 0 bases from J, with 16 bases between. CDR3 residues: CASSPLQKPPNYGYTF. As DNA, the CDR3 is TGTGCCAGCAGTCCCCTGCAGAAACCCCCTAACTATGGCTACACCTTC.